A selection of T cell receptor beta chains follows, all from one sample in a study of blood T cells in healthy people across ages. TCRdb reanalysed the 5' RACE reads using MiXCR and keeps one entry per CDR3 protein. There are approximately 940,000 distinct CDR3 sequences in the sample; about 48% occur only once, and about an eighth lies in the top ten. The specimen sequenced was blood. The receptors originated from a man under 40 in good health. Both conserved end residues are part of each CDR3. The D gene is left open where the match is weak. Not every row has a clone size; where given, it reads once, few, many or a size class.

j_call: TRBJ1-1; clone_size: NA; v_call: TRBV19; d_call: NA; cdr3_nt: TGTGCCAGTAGTATATTGGGCAGGAACACTGAAGCTTTCTTT; cdr3_aa: CASSILGRNTEAFF
j_call: TRBJ2-5; clone_size: few; v_call: TRBV5-6; d_call: NA; cdr3_nt: TGTGCCAGCAGCTTGGGGGGTTATCCCCCAGAGACCCAGTACTTC; cdr3_aa: CASSLGGYPPETQYF
j_call: TRBJ2-5; clone_size: NA; v_call: TRBV3-1; d_call: NA; cdr3_nt: TGTGCCAGCAGCCAAGATCGGGGAGCCCATGAGCAGTACTTC; cdr3_aa: CASSQDRGAHEQYF
j_call: TRBJ1-5; clone_size: NA; v_call: TRBV30; d_call: NA; cdr3_nt: TGTGCCTGGACAGAAACGACTAGCAATCAGCCCCAGCATTTT; cdr3_aa: CAWTETTSNQPQHF
j_call: TRBJ1-5; clone_size: NA; v_call: TRBV6-2/TRBV6-3; d_call: NA; cdr3_nt: TGTGCCAGCAGTCATTACCAAGTAAATCAGCCCCAGCATTTT; cdr3_aa: CASSHYQVNQPQHF
j_call: TRBJ2-3; clone_size: few; v_call: TRBV4-1; d_call: TRBD2; cdr3_nt: TGCGCCAGCAGCCAAGAGATAGCGGGCGGCACAGATACGCAGTATTTT; cdr3_aa: CASSQEIAGGTDTQYF
j_call: TRBJ2-7; clone_size: NA; v_call: TRBV19; d_call: TRBD1; cdr3_nt: TGTGCCAGTAGTACCCAAACGGGACAGGGGAACCACGAGCAGTACTTC; cdr3_aa: CASSTQTGQGNHEQYF
j_call: TRBJ2-3; clone_size: NA; v_call: TRBV10-3; d_call: NA; cdr3_nt: TGTGCCATCACCGGGGGACGGGGGGCAAGAGATACGCAGTATTTT; cdr3_aa: CAITGGRGARDTQYF
j_call: TRBJ1-4; clone_size: few; v_call: TRBV4-3; d_call: NA; cdr3_nt: TGCGCCAGCAGTCGAGGGACACTGGAAAATGAAAAACTGTTTTTT; cdr3_aa: CASSRGTLENEKLFF
j_call: TRBJ2-3; clone_size: NA; v_call: TRBV9; d_call: TRBD2; cdr3_nt: TGTGCCAGCAGCTTCTCTAGCGGGGCCGGGTTAGCGCAGTATTTT; cdr3_aa: CASSFSSGAGLAQYF
j_call: TRBJ1-5; clone_size: NA; v_call: TRBV24-1; d_call: NA; cdr3_nt: TGTGCCACCAGTGATTGGGGTCAGCCCCAGCATTTT; cdr3_aa: CATSDWGQPQHF
j_call: TRBJ2-1; clone_size: NA; v_call: TRBV15; d_call: NA; cdr3_nt: TGTGCCACCAGCAGAGAGACCGAGCCTAATGAGCAGTTCTTC; cdr3_aa: CATSRETEPNEQFF
j_call: TRBJ2-7; clone_size: few; v_call: TRBV3-1; d_call: NA; cdr3_nt: TGTGCCAGCAGCCAAGAACCCCGGGGCGAGCAGTACTTC; cdr3_aa: CASSQEPRGEQYF
j_call: TRBJ1-1; clone_size: NA; v_call: TRBV25-1; d_call: NA; cdr3_nt: TGTGCCAGCACCCGCGGGACCAGGAAAGAAGCTTTCTTT; cdr3_aa: CASTRGTRKEAFF
j_call: TRBJ1-2; clone_size: few; v_call: TRBV6-1; d_call: NA; cdr3_nt: TGTGCCAGCAGTGAAGCGCATGTCCGCCCCGGGGGCTACACCTTC; cdr3_aa: CASSEAHVRPGGYTF
j_call: TRBJ2-3; clone_size: NA; v_call: TRBV20-1; d_call: NA; cdr3_nt: TGCAGTGCTAGAGACCTCATTTACAGGGTCGGCACAGATACGCAGTATTTT; cdr3_aa: CSARDLIYRVGTDTQYF
j_call: TRBJ1-6; clone_size: few; v_call: TRBV20-1; d_call: NA; cdr3_nt: TGCAGTGCACGGTCGGGACGGTATAATTCACCCCTCCACTTT; cdr3_aa: CSARSGRYNSPLHF
j_call: TRBJ2-5; clone_size: NA; v_call: TRBV12-3/TRBV12-4; d_call: NA; cdr3_nt: TGTGCCAGCAGTTTTGTTGGGGGGGGGCGAGAGACCCAGTACTTC; cdr3_aa: CASSFVGGGRETQYF